The T cell receptor (beta chain) under discussion was sequenced for a study of breast tumors, draining lymph nodes, adjacent tissues. TCRdb re-analysed the multiplex PCR reads in MiXCR, keeping a single row per CDR3 protein. In the table there are about 230,000 distinct CDR3 sequences, less than 40% of which are singletons. The ends lost 2 bases at V and 9 bases at J; junction bases unmatched: 11. Germline CDR1 and CDR2: SNHLY and FYNNEI. This CDR3 is 16 amino acids long. Axillary draining lymph nodes of breast cancer patients supplied the node samples. This clonotype was recorded at least ten times. This TCR was recovered from a female donor with breast cancer. Some clones in this sample may be carry-over from other donors' samples. The V and J genes are TRBV2 and TRBJ2-1; 9 positions match TRBD2. The sample comprised axillary lymph node tissue. The CDR3 coding sequence is TGTGCCAGCAGTGAAACGGCTAGCGGGAACTTGGGTGAGCAGTTCTTC. This translates into CASSETASGNLGEQFF.